These 3 T cell receptor beta chains came from one sample sequenced in a study of cytomegalovirus exposure and HLA in healthy donors. PCR used 60 Vbeta primers and 13 Jbeta primers. Profiled with immunoSEQ multiplex PCR; TCRdb holds only in-frame clones, not every one. The sample includes around 100,000 clones, approximately 84% of them seen just once. The material sequenced was PBMCs. All receptors come from a man aged 18 to 35 in good health and CMV-seronegative.

V and J are TRBV5-1 and TRBJ2-1; 8 positions agree with TRBD2. Germline V CDR1 and CDR2: SGHRS, YFSETQ. This CDR3 is 18 amino acids long. Trimming at V came to 0 bases and at J to 5 bases, leaving 13 bases not matched to a gene. DNA of the CDR3: TGCGCCAGCAGCTTGGGCAGATCGGCGGGAGGAGGAAACAATGAGCAGTTCTTC. It codes for CASSLGRSAGGGNNEQFF.

The chain is built from TRBV5-1 and TRBJ1-1; D is unclear. V was clipped by 1 base and J by 1 base, with 11 bases between them. The CDR3 spans 15 residues. Germline V gene sequence: CDR1 SGHRS, CDR2 YFSETQ. The CDR3 is CASSLPSGGNTEAFF. CDR3 in DNA: TGCGCCAGCAGCTTGCCATCGGGTGGGAACACTGAAGCTTTCTTT. The full variable domain, its missing parts supplied by reference TRBV5-1 and TRBJ1-1, is KAGVTQTPRYLIKTRGQQVTLSCSPISGHRSVSWYQQTPGQGLQFLFEYFSETQRNKGNFPGRFSGRQFSNSRSEMNVSTLELGDSALYLCASSLPSGGNTEAFFGQGTRLTVV.

This sequence joins TRBV21-1 and TRBJ1-2. TRBV21-1 is labeled a pseudogene. The CDR3 has 15 amino acids. The CDR3 reads CASSKEGGVSYGYTF. In DNA form, the CDR3 reads TGTGCCAGCAGCAAAGAGGGAGGGGTTTCGTATGGCTACACCTTC.